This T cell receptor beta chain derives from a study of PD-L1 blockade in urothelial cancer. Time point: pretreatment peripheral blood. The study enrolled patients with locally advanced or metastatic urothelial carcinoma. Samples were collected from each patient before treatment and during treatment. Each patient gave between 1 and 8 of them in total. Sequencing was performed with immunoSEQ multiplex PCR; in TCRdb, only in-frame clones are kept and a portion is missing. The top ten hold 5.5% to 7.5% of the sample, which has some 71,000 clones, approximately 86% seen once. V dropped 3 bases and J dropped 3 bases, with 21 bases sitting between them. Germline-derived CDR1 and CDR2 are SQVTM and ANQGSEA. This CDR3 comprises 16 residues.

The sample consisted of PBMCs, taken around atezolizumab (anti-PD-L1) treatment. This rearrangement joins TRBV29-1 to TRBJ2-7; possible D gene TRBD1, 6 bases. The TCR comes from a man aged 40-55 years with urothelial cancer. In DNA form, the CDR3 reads TGCAGCGTTGAGGGTAGCCGGGACAAGGGGATCTACGAGCAGTACTTC. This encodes CSVEGSRDKGIYEQYF.